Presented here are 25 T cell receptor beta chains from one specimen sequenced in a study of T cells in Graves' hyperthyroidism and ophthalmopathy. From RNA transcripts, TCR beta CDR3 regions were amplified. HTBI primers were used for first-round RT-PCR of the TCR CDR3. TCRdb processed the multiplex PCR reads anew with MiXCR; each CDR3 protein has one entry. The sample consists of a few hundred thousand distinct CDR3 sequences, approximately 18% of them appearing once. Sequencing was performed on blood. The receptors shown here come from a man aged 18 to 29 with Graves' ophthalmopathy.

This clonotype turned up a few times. This CDR3 reads CASSPLTSGGTYEQYF. CDR3 sequence (DNA): TGTGCCAGCTCACCTTTGACTAGCGGGGGAACCTACGAGCAGTACTTC. The chain uses TRBV18 and TRBJ2-7, with 12 positions matching TRBD2. After removal of 3 bases from V and 2 bases from J, the junction contained 5 bases not matched to a gene. The CDR3 has 16 residues. Germline CDR1 is KGHSH and CDR2 is LQKENI. The complete variable domain, with remaining parts taken from reference TRBV18 and TRBJ2-7, reads NAGVMQNPRHLVRRRGQEARLRCSPMKGHSHVYWYRQLPEEGLKFMVYLQKENIIDESGMPKERFSAEFPKEGPSILRIQQVVRGDSAAYFCASSPLTSGGTYEQYFGPGTRLTVT.

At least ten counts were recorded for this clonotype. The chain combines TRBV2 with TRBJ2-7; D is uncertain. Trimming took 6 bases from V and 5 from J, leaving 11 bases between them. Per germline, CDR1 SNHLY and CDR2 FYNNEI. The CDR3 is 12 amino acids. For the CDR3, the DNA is TGTGCCAGCAGCCGCCACGAGCACGAGCAGTACTTC. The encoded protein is CASSRHEHEQYF. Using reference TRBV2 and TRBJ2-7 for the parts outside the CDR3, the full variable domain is EPEVTQTPSHQVTQMGQEVILRCVPISNHLYFYWYRQILGQKVEFLVSFYNNEISEKSEIFDDQFSVERPDGSNFTLKIRSTKLEDSAMYFCASSRHEHEQYFGPGTRLTVT.

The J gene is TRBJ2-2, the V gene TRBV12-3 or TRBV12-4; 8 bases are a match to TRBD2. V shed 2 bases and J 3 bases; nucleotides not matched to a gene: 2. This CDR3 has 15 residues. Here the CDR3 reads CASSLQLADTGELFF. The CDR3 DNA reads TGTGCCAGCAGTTTACAACTAGCGGACACCGGGGAGCTGTTTTTT.

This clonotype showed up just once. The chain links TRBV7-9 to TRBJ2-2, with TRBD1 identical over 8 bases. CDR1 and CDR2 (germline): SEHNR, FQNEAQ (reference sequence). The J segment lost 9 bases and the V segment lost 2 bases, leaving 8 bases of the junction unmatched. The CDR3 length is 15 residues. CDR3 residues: CASSLIRQGFRELFF. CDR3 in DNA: TGTGCCAGCAGCTTAATCAGACAGGGGTTCCGGGAGCTGTTTTTT.

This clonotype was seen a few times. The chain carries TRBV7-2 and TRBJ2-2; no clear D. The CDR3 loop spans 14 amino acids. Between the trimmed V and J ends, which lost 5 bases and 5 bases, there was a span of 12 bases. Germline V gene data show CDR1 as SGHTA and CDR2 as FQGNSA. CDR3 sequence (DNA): TGTGCCAGCAGCGCCCTCGAGGTTACCGGGGAGCTGTTTTTT. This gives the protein CASSALEVTGELFF.

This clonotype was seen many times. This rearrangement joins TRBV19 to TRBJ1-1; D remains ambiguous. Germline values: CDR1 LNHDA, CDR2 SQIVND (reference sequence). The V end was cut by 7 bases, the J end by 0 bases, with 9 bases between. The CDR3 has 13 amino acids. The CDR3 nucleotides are TGTGCCAGTACCCGAACACTGAACACTGAAGCTTTCTTT. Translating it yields CASTRTLNTEAFF.

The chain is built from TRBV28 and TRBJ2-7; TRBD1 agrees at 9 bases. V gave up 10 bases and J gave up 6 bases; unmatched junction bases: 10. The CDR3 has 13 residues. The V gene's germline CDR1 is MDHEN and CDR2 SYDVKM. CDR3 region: CATERDRVREQYF. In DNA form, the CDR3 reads TGTGCCACCGAAAGGGACAGGGTCCGCGAGCAGTACTTC.

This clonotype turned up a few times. The CDR3 reads CAPPDPLDLYEQYF. CDR3 bases: TGTGCTCCCCCCGACCCCCTGGACCTCTACGAGCAGTACTTC. V gene TRBV12-5 combines with J gene TRBJ2-7; D is ambiguous. Trimming took off 11 bases at V and 3 bases at J, with 20 bases between the two ends. The germline V gene has CDR1 LGHNT and CDR2 FRNRAP. The CDR3 has 14 amino acids. The full variable domain, in which reference TRBV12-5 and TRBJ2-7 provide the parts outside the CDR3, is DARVTQTPRHKVTEMGQEVTMRCQPILGHNTVFWYRQTMMQGLELLAYFRNRAPLDDSGMPKDRFSAEMPDATLATLKIQPSEPRDSAVYFCAPPDPLDLYEQYFGPGTRLTVT.

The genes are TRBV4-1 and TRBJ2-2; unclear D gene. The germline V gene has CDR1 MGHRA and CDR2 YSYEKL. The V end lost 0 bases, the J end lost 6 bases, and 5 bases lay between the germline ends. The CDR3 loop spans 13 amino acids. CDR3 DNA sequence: TGCGCCAGCAGCCAAGATAGGTCCGGGGAGCTGTTTTTT. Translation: CASSQDRSGELFF.

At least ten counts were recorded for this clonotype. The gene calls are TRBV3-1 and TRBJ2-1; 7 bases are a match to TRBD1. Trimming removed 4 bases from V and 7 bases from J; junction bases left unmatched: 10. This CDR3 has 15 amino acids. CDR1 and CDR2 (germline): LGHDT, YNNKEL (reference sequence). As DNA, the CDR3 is TGTGCCAGCAGCCCCCGGGACAGTAGAAGGAATGAGCAGTTCTTC. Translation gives CASSPRDSRRNEQFF.

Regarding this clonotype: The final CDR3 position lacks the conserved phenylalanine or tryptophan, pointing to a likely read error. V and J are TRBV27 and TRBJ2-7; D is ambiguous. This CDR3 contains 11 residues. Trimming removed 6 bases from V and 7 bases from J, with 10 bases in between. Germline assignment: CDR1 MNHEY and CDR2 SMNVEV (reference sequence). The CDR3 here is CASRASGEQYL. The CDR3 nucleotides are TGTGCCAGCAGGGCCTCGGGTGAGCAGTACCTC.

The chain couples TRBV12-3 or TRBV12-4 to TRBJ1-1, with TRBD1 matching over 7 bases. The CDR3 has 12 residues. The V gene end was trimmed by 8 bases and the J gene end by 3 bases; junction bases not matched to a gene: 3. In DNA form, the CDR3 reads TGTGCCAGCCAGGGGGGGGACACTGAAGCTTTCTTT. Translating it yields CASQGGDTEAFF.

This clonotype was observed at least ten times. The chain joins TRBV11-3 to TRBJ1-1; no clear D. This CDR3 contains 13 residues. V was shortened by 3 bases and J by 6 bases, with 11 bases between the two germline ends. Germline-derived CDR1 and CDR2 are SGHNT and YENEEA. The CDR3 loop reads CASSFGRESEAFF. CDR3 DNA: TGTGCCAGCAGCTTCGGTAGGGAATCTGAAGCTTTCTTT.

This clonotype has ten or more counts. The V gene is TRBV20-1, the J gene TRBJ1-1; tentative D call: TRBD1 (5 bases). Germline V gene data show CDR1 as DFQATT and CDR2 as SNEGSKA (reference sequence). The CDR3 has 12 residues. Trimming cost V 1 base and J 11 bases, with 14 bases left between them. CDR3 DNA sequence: TGCAGTGCTAGAGTCACTCGGGGGTGGGCTTTCTTT. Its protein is CSARVTRGWAFF.

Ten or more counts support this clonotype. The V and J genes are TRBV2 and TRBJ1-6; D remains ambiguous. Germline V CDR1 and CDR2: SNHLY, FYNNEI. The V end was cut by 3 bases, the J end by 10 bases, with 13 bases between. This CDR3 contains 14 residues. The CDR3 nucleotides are TGTGCCAGCAGTGACCGAGTGCGGGAATCACCCCTCCACTTT. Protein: CASSDRVRESPLHF.

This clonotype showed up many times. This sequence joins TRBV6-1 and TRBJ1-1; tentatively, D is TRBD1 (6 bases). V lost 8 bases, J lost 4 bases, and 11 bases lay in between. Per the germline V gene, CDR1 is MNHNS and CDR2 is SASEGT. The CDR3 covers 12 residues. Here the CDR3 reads CASGGGLTEAFF. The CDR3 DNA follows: TGTGCCAGCGGGGGGGGCCTCACTGAAGCTTTCTTT.

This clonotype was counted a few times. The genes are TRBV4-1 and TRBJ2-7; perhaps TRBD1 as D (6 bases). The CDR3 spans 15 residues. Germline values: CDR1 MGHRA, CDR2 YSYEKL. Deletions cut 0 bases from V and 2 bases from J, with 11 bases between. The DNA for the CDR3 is TGCGCCAGCAGCCAAGATGCCGGGACACCCTACGAGCAGTACTTC. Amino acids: CASSQDAGTPYEQYF.

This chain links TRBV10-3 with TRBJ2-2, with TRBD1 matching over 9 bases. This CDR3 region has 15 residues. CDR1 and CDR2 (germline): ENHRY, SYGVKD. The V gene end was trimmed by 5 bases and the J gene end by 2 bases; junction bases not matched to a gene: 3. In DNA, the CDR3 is TGTGCCATCAGTCCGGGACAGGGAAACACCGGGGAGCTGTTTTTT. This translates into CAISPGQGNTGELFF.

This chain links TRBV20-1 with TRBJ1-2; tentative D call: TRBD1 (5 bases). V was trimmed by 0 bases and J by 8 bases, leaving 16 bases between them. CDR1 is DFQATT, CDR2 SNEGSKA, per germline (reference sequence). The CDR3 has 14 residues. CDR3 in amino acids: CSAREEGSPWGYTF. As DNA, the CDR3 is TGCAGTGCTAGAGAGGAGGGGAGCCCCTGGGGCTACACCTTC.

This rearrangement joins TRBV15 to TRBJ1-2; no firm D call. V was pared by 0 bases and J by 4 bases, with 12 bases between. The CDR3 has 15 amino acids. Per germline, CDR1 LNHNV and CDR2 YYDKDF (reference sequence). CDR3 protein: CATSRDVGPAYGYTF. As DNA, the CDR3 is TGTGCCACCAGCAGAGATGTGGGCCCTGCCTATGGCTACACCTTC.

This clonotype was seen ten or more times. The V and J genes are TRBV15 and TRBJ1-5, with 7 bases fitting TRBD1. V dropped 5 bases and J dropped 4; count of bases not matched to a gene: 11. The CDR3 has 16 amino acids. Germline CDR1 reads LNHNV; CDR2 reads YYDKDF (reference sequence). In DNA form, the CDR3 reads TGTGCCACCAGCGGAAGATCCTGGACAGGAAATCAGCCCCAGCATTTT. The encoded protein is CATSGRSWTGNQPQHF.

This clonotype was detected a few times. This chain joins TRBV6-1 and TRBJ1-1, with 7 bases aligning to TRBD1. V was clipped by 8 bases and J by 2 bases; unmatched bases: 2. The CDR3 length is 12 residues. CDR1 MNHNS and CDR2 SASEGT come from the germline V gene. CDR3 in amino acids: CASAGGNTEAFF. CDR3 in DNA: TGTGCCAGCGCAGGGGGTAACACTGAAGCTTTCTTT.

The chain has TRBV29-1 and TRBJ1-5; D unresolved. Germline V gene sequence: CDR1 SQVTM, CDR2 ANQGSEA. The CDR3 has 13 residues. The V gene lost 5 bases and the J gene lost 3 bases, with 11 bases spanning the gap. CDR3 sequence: CSVTTQANQPQHF. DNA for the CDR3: TGCAGCGTTACTACGCAGGCCAATCAGCCCCAGCATTTT.

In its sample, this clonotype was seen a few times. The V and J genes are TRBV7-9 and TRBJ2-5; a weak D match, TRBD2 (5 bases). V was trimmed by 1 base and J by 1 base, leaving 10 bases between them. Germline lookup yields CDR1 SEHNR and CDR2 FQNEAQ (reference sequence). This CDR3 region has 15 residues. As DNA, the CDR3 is TGTGCCAGCAGCTTAGTTCTGGGGAGCCAAGAGACCCAGTACTTC. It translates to CASSLVLGSQETQYF.

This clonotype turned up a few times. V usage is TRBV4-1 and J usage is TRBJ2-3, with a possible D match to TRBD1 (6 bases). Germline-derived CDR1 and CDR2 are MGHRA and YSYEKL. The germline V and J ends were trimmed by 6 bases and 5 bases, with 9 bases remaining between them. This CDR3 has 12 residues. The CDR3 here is CASSRTVDTQYF. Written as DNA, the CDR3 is TGCGCCAGCAGTCGGACAGTAGATACGCAGTATTTT.